This passage covers 21 T cell receptor beta chains from one sample sequenced in a study of cytomegalovirus exposure and HLA in healthy donors. The data were produced by immunoSEQ multiplex PCR, yet TCRdb's version contains in-frame clones alone and is incomplete. The sample lists around 260,000 clones, roughly 87% occurring once. Sample: PBMCs. These receptors all stem from a woman aged 30 to 39 in good health and CMV-seronegative.

In this sample, this clone turned up a few times. The chain has TRBV4-1 and TRBJ2-7, with 8 positions matching TRBD2. V lost 0 bases to trimming and J lost 3 bases; unmatched junction nucleotides: 7. This CDR3 is 16 amino acids long. Germline CDR1 MGHRA, CDR2 YSYEKL. The chain's CDR3 is CASSQDRTSGHYEQYF. The DNA of the CDR3 is TGCGCCAGCAGCCAAGATCGAACTAGCGGACACTACGAGCAGTACTTC.

The V gene is TRBV7-9, the J gene TRBJ2-7; 8 bases match TRBD1. The CDR3 loop spans 15 amino acids. Germline CDR1 and CDR2: SEHNR and FQNEAQ (reference sequence). V shed 0 bases and J 7 bases; nucleotides not matched to a gene: 8. In DNA, the CDR3 is TGTGCCAGCAGCTTAGCGGGGACAGGATCCAAAGAGCAGTACTTC. Translating gives CASSLAGTGSKEQYF.

The chain carries TRBV18 and TRBJ1-4; D is possibly TRBD1 (5 bases). This CDR3 contains 13 residues. Germline V CDR1 and CDR2: KGHSH, LQKENI. V shed 6 bases and J shed 8 bases, with 13 bases lying between them. CDR3 amino acids: CASSRDGSEKLFF. In DNA form, the CDR3 reads TGTGCCAGCTCCCGGGACGGTAGCGAAAAACTGTTTTTT.

The chain combines TRBV27 with TRBJ2-3, with 7 bases aligning to TRBD1. The V gene end was trimmed by 3 bases and the J gene end by 1 base; junction bases not matched to a gene: 4. The germline gives CDR1 MNHEY, CDR2 SMNVEV (reference sequence). The CDR3 is made up of 15 amino acids. The CDR3 sequence: CASSLPGGGTDTQYF. CDR3 coding DNA: TGTGCCAGCAGTTTGCCAGGGGGAGGCACAGATACGCAGTATTTT.

V is TRBV7-9 and J is TRBJ2-7; D perhaps matches TRBD1 (5 bases). CDR1 is SEHNR, CDR2 FQNEAQ, per germline (reference sequence). CDR3 length equals 15 residues. V shed 2 bases and J shed 2 bases, with 13 bases lying between them. CDR3 residues: CASSLNPGPTYEQYF. DNA for the CDR3: TGTGCCAGCAGCTTAAATCCAGGGCCCACCTACGAGCAGTACTTC.

The chain combines TRBV7-3 with TRBJ1-3; D is unclear. The V end lost 5 bases, the J end lost 1 base, and 9 bases lay between the germline ends. The length of the CDR3 is 14 residues. Germline loops: CDR1 SGHTA, CDR2 FQGTGA. CDR3 amino acids: CASSPDPSGNTIYF. CDR3 nucleotides: TGTGCCAGCAGCCCGGACCCATCTGGAAACACCATATATTTT.

V usage is TRBV6-4 and J usage is TRBJ1-2, with 9 positions matching TRBD1. J was trimmed by 5 bases and V by 6 bases; bases with no gene match: 16. From germline, CDR1 is MRHNA and CDR2 SNTAGT. The CDR3 totals 17 residues. The CDR3 DNA is TGTGCCAGCAGCAGTTCGCTTATGGGACAGGGCATTTATGGCTACACCTTC. Protein: CASSSSLMGQGIYGYTF.

This clone is labeled medium-sized. This rearrangement joins TRBV6-4 to TRBJ2-3; 12 bases align to TRBD2. The CDR3 is 16 residues long. The germline CDR1 and CDR2 sequences are MRHNA and SNTAGT. With V trimmed by 5 bases and J by 1 base, 4 bases remained unmatched. DNA for the CDR3: TGTGCCAGCAGTTCGACTAGCGGGAGAGGCACAGATACGCAGTATTTT. Translation: CASSSTSGRGTDTQYF.

This clone was seen more than once but under ten times. The genes are TRBV18 and TRBJ2-7; 9 nucleotides line up with TRBD1. CDR3 length: 16 residues. CDR1 is KGHSH and CDR2 is LQKENI in the germline V gene. V shed 6 bases and J 3 bases; nucleotides not matched to a gene: 12. The CDR3 DNA is TGTGCCAGCTCGGCGGCCTCCGGGACAGGGTTCTACGAGCAGTACTTC. Its protein product is CASSAASGTGFYEQYF.

This clone was counted a single time. The chain couples TRBV29-1 to TRBJ2-1; no clear D. This CDR3 has 11 amino acids. CDR1 and CDR2 from the germline V gene are SQVTM and ANQGSEA. The V end was cut by 2 bases, the J end by 6 bases, with 5 bases between. CDR3 in DNA: TGCAGCGTTGAACTAGGCAATGAGCAGTTCTTC. This sequence encodes CSVELGNEQFF.

The gene calls are TRBV7-8 and TRBJ2-7; 8 nucleotides align to TRBD1. The CDR3 runs to 18 residues. V trimming: 2 bases; J trimming: 2 bases; junction bases outside the gene matches: 14. Germline lookup yields CDR1 SGHVS and CDR2 FQNEAQ. This chain's CDR3 is CASSLSKGPGGAPYEQYF. Written as DNA, the CDR3 is TGTGCCAGCAGCTTATCAAAGGGGCCAGGGGGCGCCCCCTACGAGCAGTACTTC.

The sample holds a few counts of this clone. CDR3 loop: CASSSTGISPYEQYF. Here the CDR3 DNA reads TGTGCCAGCAGCTCCACAGGGATTTCTCCCTACGAGCAGTACTTC. The chain has TRBV7-2 and TRBJ2-7; weak D call: TRBD1 (6 bases). The CDR3 runs to 15 residues. Trimming removed 4 bases at V and 2 bases at J, with 15 bases between. In germline, CDR1 is SGHTA, CDR2 FQGNSA.

The chain employs TRBV6-1 and TRBJ2-7, with 8 bases that match TRBD1. CDR1 is MNHNS and CDR2 is SASEGT in the germline V gene. V lost 0 bases, J lost 3 bases, and 4 bases stayed unmatched. CDR3 length: 15 amino acids. The CDR3 sequence is CASSEAVGQVYEQYF. CDR3 DNA sequence: TGTGCCAGCAGTGAAGCTGTGGGACAGGTCTACGAGCAGTACTTC.

The genes are TRBV27 and TRBJ1-1; maybe TRBD1 (6 bases). Germline V CDR1 and CDR2: MNHEY, SMNVEV (reference sequence). V was pared by 5 bases and J by 9 bases, with 13 bases between. This CDR3 contains 12 residues. The CDR3 loop is CASSIQGSKAFF. The DNA of the CDR3 is TGTGCCAGCAGTATTCAGGGGAGTAAAGCTTTCTTT.

This rearrangement joins TRBV6-5 to TRBJ2-1; D ambiguous. Germline V gives CDR1 MNHEY, CDR2 SVGAGI. The V and J ends lost 2 bases and 0 bases respectively, with 5 bases between them. There are 14 residues in the CDR3. The CDR3 loop is CASSYGVSYNEQFF. The CDR3 nucleotides are TGTGCCAGCAGTTACGGGGTCTCCTACAATGAGCAGTTCTTC.

The chain carries TRBV9 and TRBJ2-5; 7 positions agree with TRBD1. Germline assignment: CDR1 SGDLS and CDR2 YYNGEE. J gave up 2 bases and V 4 bases, and 5 bases lay outside the gene matches. This CDR3 has 14 residues. Written as DNA, the CDR3 is TGTGCCAGCAGCACCCGGACAGGTCAAGAGACCCAGTACTTC. Translating gives CASSTRTGQETQYF. Based on the CDR3 plus reference TRBV9 and TRBJ2-5, the full variable domain is DSGVTQTPKHLITATGQRVTLRCSPRSGDLSVYWYQQSLDQGLQFLIQYYNGEERAKGNILERFSAQQFPDLHSELNLSSLELGDSALYFCASSTRTGQETQYFGPGTRLLVL.

The chain carries TRBV7-2 and TRBJ1-2, with TRBD1 as a possible D gene (5 bases). V gave up 2 bases and J gave up 2 bases, with 21 bases separating them. CDR1 is SGHTA and CDR2 is FQGNSA in the germline V gene. The CDR3 sequence is 18 residues long. The CDR3 bases are TGTGCCAGCAGCTTACGCATGCCCTCAGGGCAGGCAAACTATGGCTACACCTTC. Translation: CASSLRMPSGQANYGYTF.

As regards this clone: Additional DNA sequences in this sample encode the identical CDR3. V and J are TRBV15 and TRBJ1-4; no reliable D call. This CDR3 comprises 16 residues. Trimming removed 0 bases from V and 0 bases from J, with 8 bases in between. Germline lookup yields CDR1 LNHNV and CDR2 YYDKDF (reference sequence). The CDR3 protein is CATSRDRGATNEKLFF. As DNA, the CDR3 is TGTGCCACCAGCAGAGATCGTGGGGCAACTAATGAAAAACTGTTTTTT.

The J gene is TRBJ1-5, the V gene TRBV7-9; the match to TRBD1 covers 8 bases. The germline V gene encodes CDR1 SEHNR and CDR2 FQNEAQ (reference sequence). This CDR3 spans 14 amino acids. V lost 5 bases, J lost 2 bases, and 2 bases stayed unmatched. CDR3 DNA sequence: TGTGCCAGCAGCGGGGGACAGGGCAATCAGCCCCAGCATTTT. This sequence encodes CASSGGQGNQPQHF. Combining the CDR3 with reference TRBV7-9 and TRBJ1-5 gives the whole variable domain DTGVSQNPRHKITKRGQNVTFRCDPISEHNRLYWYRQTLGQGPEFLTYFQNEAQLEKSRLLSDRFSAERPKGSFSTLEIQRTEQGDSAMYLCASSGGQGNQPQHFGDGTRLSIL.

The J gene is TRBJ2-7, the V gene TRBV30; D is unclear. The V and J ends lost 2 bases and 2 bases respectively, with 13 bases between them. The CDR3 consists of 14 residues. Germline-derived CDR1 and CDR2 are GTSNPN and SVGIG (reference sequence). The chain's CDR3 is CAWSTSVVTYEQYF. CDR3 sequence (DNA): TGTGCCTGGAGTACGTCGGTCGTAACCTACGAGCAGTACTTC.

J is TRBJ2-7 and V is TRBV28; D is unclear. V was clipped by 6 bases and J by 3 bases, with 6 bases between them. CDR3 size: 11 residues. Germline CDR1 and CDR2: MDHEN and SYDVKM. The CDR3 reads CASSLNYEQYF. CDR3 nucleotides: TGTGCCAGCAGCCTTAACTACGAGCAGTACTTC.